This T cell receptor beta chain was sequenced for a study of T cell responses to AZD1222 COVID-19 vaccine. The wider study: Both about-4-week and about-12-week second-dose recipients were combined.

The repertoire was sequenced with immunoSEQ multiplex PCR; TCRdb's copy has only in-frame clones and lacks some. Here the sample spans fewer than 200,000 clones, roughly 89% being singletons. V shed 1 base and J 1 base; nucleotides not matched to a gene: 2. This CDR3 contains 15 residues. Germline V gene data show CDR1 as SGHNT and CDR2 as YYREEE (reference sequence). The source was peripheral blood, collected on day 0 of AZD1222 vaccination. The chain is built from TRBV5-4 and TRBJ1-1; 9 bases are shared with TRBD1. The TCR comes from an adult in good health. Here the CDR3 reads CASSLLTGGNTEAFF. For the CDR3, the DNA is TGTGCCAGCAGCTTGCTGACAGGGGGGAACACTGAAGCTTTCTTT.